This T cell receptor beta chain is from a study of shared clonotypes between healthy human individuals. Study-level results: The diversity represented, both genetic and in exposure history, was limited by few donors. Researchers found naive subsets generally carried larger estimated richness than memory subsets.

Concerning this clone itself: Antigen: not known.

The CDR3 contains 13 residues. V was clipped by 5 bases and J by 4 bases; unmatched bases: 4. The germline V gene encodes CDR1 SGHNT and CDR2 YENEEA. A CD45RA-negative memory subset and a CD45RA+ naive subset were separated from the CD4+ cells. Genomic DNA from each subset was divided evenly over several immunoSEQ plates. Repertoires were generated with immunoSEQ multiplex PCR, while TCRdb's copy carries only in-frame clones and drops some. Of 2,500,000 or so clones in the sample, under 95% were seen once. This chain connects TRBV11-3 to TRBJ2-5, with 7 bases matching TRBD2. This TCR was sampled from a man aged 18 to 29 in good health. Some clones in this sample may be carry-over from other donors' samples. Source material: naive CD4+ T cells from PBMCs. Subset described: CD45RA+ positively selected. In DNA, the CDR3 is TGTGCCAGCAGCCGGCGGGAGCTAGAGACCCAGTACTTC. Translation gives CASSRRELETQYF.